This TCR beta chain was sequenced for a study of T cell responses to AZD1222 COVID-19 vaccine. Germline-derived CDR1 and CDR2 are MDHEN and SYDVKM. The CDR3 covers 14 residues. Assay: immunoSEQ multiplex PCR; the TCRdb copy retains only in-frame clones and omits some. The sample consists of 150,000 to 180,000 clones, 87% of them appearing once. The clonotype was recovered from an adult who received the AZD1222 COVID-19 vaccine. The sample here was peripheral blood, taken 28 days after the second AZD1222 dose. The rearrangement uses TRBV28 and TRBJ1-2, with D possibly matching TRBD1 (6 bases). The CDR3 here is CACSHQGGNYGYTF. The CDR3 bases are TGTGCATGTTCCCACCAAGGGGGGAACTATGGCTACACCTTC.